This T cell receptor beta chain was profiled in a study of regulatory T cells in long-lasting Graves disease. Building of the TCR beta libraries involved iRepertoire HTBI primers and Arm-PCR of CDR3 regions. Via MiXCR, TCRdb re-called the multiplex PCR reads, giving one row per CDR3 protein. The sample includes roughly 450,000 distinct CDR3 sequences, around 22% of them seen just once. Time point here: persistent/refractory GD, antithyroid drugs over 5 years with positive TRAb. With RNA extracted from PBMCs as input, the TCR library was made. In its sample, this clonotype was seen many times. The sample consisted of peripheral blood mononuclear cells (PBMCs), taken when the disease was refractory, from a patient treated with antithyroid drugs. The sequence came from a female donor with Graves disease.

DNA of the CDR3: TGTGCCACCAAGATGGACAGGGACGGGCAAGAGACCCAGTACTTC. Protein: CATKMDRDGQETQYF. The chain links TRBV24-1 to TRBJ2-5; 8 nucleotides match TRBD1. The length of the CDR3 is 15 residues. V shed 8 bases, J shed 2 bases, and the junction held 9 bases outside the gene matches. Germline CDR1 KGHDR, CDR2 SFDVKD.